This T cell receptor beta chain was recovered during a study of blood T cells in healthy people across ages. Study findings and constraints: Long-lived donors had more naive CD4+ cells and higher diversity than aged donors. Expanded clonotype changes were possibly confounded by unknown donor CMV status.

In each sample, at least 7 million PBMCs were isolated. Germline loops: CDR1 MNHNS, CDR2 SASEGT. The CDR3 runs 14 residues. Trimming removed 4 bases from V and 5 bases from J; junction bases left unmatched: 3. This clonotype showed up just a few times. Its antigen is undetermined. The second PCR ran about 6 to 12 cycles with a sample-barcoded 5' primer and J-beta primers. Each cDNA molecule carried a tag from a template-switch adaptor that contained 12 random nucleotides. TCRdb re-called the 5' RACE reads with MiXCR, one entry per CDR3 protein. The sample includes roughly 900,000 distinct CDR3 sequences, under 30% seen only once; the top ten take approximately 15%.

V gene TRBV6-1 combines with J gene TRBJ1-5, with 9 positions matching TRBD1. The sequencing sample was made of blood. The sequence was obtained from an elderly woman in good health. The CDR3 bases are TGTGCCAGCAGTGGTACAGGGGGCTATCAGCCCCAGCATTTT. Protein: CASSGTGGYQPQHF.